This TCR beta chain was obtained from a study of blood T cell repertoires in COVID-19. Study overall: Italy, Spain and the United States were the sources of the convalescent and acute COVID-19 samples. PBMCs, B-cell-depleted T cells, or T cells provided the cDNA or gDNA that made up the material.

Original data processing: For nucleated cells, counts were estimated from reference gene primer amplification. TCRdb keeps only in-frame clones here, not all; method: immunoSEQ multiplex PCR. V and J calls and clone size come straight from that table; D and trimming were deduced from the DNA. The sample has around 190,000 clones; about 84% are singletons. V gave up 5 bases and J gave up 0 bases; unmatched junction bases: 4. This CDR3 is 15 amino acids long. Germline V gene lookup returns CDR1 PRHDT and CDR2 FYEKMQ (reference sequence). The chain carries TRBV13 and TRBJ2-7; 10 bases are shared with TRBD1. This clonotype originated in a human donor in a cohort sampled during active COVID-19. The sequenced material came from peripheral blood. CDR3 residues: CASSPGTGASYEQYF. CDR3 DNA: TGTGCCAGCAGCCCCGGGACAGGGGCCTCCTACGAGCAGTACTTC.